This TCR beta chain emerged from a study of shared clonotypes between healthy human individuals. Whole-study results and caveats: It was the few donors that limited the genetic and exposure-history diversity represented.

Generated by immunoSEQ multiplex PCR, the TCRdb table keeps only in-frame clones and is missing some. The data hold around 2.1 million clones, with around 95% observed a single time. About this clone: What it binds is unknown.

This receptor was obtained from a man younger than 35 in good health. The sequenced sample was naive CD4+ T cells sorted from blood. The subset: CD45RA+ positively selected.

The chain's CDR3 is CASSVPRDTQNTEAFF. CDR3 in DNA: TGTGCCAGCAGCGTCCCTAGGGACACCCAGAACACTGAAGCTTTCTTT. V is TRBV2 and J is TRBJ1-1; tentative D call: TRBD1 (6 bases). Deletions cut 6 bases from V and 1 base from J, with 18 bases between. CDR3 size: 16 residues. The germline gives CDR1 SNHLY, CDR2 FYNNEI.